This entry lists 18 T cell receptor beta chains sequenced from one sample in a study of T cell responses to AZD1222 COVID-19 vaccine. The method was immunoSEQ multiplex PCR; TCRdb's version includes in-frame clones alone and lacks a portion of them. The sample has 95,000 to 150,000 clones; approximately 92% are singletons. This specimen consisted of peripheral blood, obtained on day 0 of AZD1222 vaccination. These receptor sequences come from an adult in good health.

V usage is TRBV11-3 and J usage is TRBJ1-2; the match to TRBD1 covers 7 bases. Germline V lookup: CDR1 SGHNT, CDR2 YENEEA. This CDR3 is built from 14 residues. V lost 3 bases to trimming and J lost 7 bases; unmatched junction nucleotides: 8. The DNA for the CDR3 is TGTGCCAGCAGCTTTGACAGGGAAATTTCTGGCTACACCTTC. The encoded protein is CASSFDREISGYTF.

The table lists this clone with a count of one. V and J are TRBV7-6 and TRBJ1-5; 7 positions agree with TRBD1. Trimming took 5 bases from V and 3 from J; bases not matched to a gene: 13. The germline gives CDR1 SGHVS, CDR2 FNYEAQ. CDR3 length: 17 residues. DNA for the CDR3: TGTGCCAGCAGCCAGGGGGTTCGGGGACACTTCAATCAGCCCCAGCATTTT. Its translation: CASSQGVRGHFNQPQHF.

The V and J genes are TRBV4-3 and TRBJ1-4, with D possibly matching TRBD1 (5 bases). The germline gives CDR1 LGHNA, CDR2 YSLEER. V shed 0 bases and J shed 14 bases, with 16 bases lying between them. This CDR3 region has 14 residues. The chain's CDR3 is CASSQERNRRRLFF. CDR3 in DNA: TGCGCCAGCAGCCAAGAGAGGAACAGGCGAAGGCTGTTTTTT.

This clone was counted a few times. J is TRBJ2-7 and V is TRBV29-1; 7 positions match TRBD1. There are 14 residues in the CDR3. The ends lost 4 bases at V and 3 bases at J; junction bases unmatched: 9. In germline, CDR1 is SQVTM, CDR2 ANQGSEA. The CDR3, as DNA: TGCAGCGTTGGAGGGGGCGCATTAATCTACGAGCAGTACTTC. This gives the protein CSVGGGALIYEQYF.

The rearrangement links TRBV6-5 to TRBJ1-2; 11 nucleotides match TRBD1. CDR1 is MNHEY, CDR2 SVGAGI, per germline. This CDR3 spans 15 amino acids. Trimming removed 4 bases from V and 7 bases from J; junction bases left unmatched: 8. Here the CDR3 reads CASSSYGTGGGGYTF. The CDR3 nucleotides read TGTGCCAGCAGTTCGTATGGGACAGGGGGAGGTGGCTACACCTTC.

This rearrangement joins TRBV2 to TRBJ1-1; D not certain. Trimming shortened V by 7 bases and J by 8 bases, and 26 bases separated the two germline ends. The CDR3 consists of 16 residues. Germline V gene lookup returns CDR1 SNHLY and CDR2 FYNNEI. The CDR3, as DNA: TGTGCCAGCACGGTGGTCCAAACGACCATAAGATACGAAGCTTTCTTT. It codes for CASTVVQTTIRYEAFF.

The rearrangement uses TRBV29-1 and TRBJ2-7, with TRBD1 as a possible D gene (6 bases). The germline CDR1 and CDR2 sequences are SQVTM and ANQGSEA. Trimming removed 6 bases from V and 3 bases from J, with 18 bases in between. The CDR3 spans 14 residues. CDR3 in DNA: TGCAGCGTGGCCGGACAGACGGTCAACTACGAGCAGTACTTC. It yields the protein CSVAGQTVNYEQYF.

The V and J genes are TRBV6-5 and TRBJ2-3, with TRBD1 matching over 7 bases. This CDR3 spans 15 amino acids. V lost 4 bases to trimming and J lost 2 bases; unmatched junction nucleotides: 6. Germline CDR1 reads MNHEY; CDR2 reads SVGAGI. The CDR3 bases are TGTGCCAGCAGTTTTTACCAGGGGGACACAGATACGCAGTATTTT. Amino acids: CASSFYQGDTDTQYF.

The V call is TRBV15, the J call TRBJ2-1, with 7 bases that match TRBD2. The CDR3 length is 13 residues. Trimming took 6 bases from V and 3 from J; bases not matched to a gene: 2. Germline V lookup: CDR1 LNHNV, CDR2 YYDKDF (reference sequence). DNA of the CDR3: TGTGCCACCAGGGGAGGGTACTACAATGAGCAGTTCTTC. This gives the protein CATRGGYYNEQFF.

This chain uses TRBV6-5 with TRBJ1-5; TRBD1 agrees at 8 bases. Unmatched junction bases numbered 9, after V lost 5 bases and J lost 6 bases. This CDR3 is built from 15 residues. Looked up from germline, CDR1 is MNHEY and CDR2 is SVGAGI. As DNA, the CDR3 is TGTGCCAGCAGTCCCGGACAGGGTGGCGGTCAGCCCCAGCATTTT. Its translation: CASSPGQGGGQPQHF.

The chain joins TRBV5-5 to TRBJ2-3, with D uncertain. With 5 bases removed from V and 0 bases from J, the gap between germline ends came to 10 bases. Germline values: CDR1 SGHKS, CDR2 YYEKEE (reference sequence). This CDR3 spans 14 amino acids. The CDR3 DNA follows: TGTGCCAGCAGGCTGGACCTAAGCACAGATACGCAGTATTTT. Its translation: CASRLDLSTDTQYF.

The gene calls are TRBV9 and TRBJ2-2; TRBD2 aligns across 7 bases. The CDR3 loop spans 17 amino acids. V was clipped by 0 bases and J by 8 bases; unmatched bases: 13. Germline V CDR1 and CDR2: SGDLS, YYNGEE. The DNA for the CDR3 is TGTGCCAGCAGCGTAGATTCGATGAGCGGGAAGAGGGGGGAGCTGTTTTTT. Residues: CASSVDSMSGKRGELFF.

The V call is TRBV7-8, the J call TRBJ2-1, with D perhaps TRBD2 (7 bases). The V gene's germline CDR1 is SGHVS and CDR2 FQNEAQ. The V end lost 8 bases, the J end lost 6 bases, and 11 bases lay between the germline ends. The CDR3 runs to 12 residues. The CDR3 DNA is TGTGCCAGCGGGGGGGCCGGCAATGAGCAGTTCTTC. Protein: CASGGAGNEQFF.

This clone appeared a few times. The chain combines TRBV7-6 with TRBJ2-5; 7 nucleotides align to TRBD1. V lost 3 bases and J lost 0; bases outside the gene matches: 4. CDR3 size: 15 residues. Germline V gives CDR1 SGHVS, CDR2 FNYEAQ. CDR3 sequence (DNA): TGTGCCAGCAGCTTTCGAGGGGGCTACCAAGAGACCCAGTACTTC. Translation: CASSFRGGYQETQYF.

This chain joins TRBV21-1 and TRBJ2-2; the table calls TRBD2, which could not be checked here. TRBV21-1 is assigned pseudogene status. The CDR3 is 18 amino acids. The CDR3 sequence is CASSKAEASGRAPGELFF. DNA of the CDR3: TGTGCCAGCAGCAAAGCGGAAGCAAGCGGGAGGGCCCCCGGGGAGCTGTTTTTT.

Here the CDR3 reads CASRTRGASSGELFF. The CDR3 DNA is TGTGCCAGCAGAACGAGGGGGGCATCTTCCGGGGAGCTGTTTTTT. The chain combines TRBV6-5 with TRBJ2-2, with D perhaps TRBD1 or TRBD2 (6 bases each). V was trimmed by 6 bases and J by 6 bases, leaving 17 bases between them. The CDR3 has 15 residues. In germline, CDR1 is MNHEY, CDR2 SVGAGI.

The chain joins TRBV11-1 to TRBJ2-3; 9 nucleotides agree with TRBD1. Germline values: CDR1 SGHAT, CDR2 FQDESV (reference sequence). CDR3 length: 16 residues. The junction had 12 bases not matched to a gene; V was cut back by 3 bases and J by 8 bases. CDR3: CASSFAAGTGPATQYF. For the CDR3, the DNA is TGTGCCAGCAGCTTCGCAGCGGGGACAGGGCCCGCTACGCAGTATTTT.

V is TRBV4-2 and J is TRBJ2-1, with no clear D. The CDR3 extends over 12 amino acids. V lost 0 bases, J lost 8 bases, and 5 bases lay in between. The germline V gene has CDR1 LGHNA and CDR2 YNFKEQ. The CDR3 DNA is TGTGCCAGCAGCCAAGACCCGGATGAGCAGTTCTTC. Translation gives CASSQDPDEQFF.